This is a list of T cell receptor beta chains from one sample in a study of beta chain features in type 1 diabetes. TCRdb keeps only in-frame clones here, not all; method: immunoSEQ multiplex PCR. The sample lists about 620,000 clones, around 16% occurring once. Sample: naive CD4+ T cells from blood. The receptors derive from a man between 18 and 35 years old in good health. Each CDR3 is given with its conserved first and last residue.

v_call: TRBV5-1
cdr3_aa: CASSLERTGGTYEQYF

v_call: TRBV10-3
cdr3_aa: CAIAGNNYGYTF

v_call: TRBV4-3
cdr3_aa: CASSHIKRGGTDTQYF

v_call: TRBV7-2
cdr3_aa: CASSLEQGNSYEQYF

v_call: TRBV7-3
cdr3_aa: CASSSTGRETQYF

v_call: TRBV27
cdr3_aa: CASSHRDRAQPQHF

v_call: TRBV11-2
cdr3_aa: CASSSRRKTGTNYEQYF

v_call: TRBV5-1
cdr3_aa: CASSLTQRGRGETQYF

v_call: TRBV7-2
cdr3_aa: CASSLGRNQPQHF

v_call: TRBV4-3
cdr3_aa: CASRTGVNYNEQFF

v_call: TRBV6-6
cdr3_aa: CASSWDRVRNGYTF

v_call: TRBV5-1
cdr3_aa: CASSSRRGTDTQYF

v_call: TRBV15
cdr3_aa: CATSRGGETQYF

v_call: TRBV30
cdr3_aa: CAWGKERGETDTQYF

v_call: TRBV15
cdr3_aa: CATSRGQGRYEQYF

v_call: TRBV4-2
cdr3_aa: CASSQGAVGGGGTDTQYF

v_call: TRBV9
cdr3_aa: CASSVQDYGYTF

v_call: TRBV5-1
cdr3_aa: CASSLQGSTYEQYF

v_call: TRBV18
cdr3_aa: CASSRARSSYEQYF

v_call: TRBV2
cdr3_aa: CASNTYGTANQPQHF

v_call: TRBV9
cdr3_aa: CASSSHWTGVLYGYTF

v_call: TRBV18
cdr3_aa: CASSPGAGGSSYNEQFF

v_call: TRBV4-1
cdr3_aa: CASSQDLRNYGYTF

v_call: TRBV6-5
cdr3_aa: CASGTASSWPQHF

v_call: TRBV9
cdr3_aa: CASSVSGTGVSEQYF

v_call: TRBV5-6
cdr3_aa: CASSLLQTGASNEQFF

v_call: TRBV2
cdr3_aa: CASSGTVEQFF

v_call: TRBV7-3
cdr3_aa: CASSSSGIPYNEQFF

v_call: TRBV5-1
cdr3_aa: CASSLVSRQYGYTF

v_call: TRBV4-3
cdr3_aa: CASSLSEGNTEAFF

v_call: TRBV30
cdr3_aa: CAWSPSYEQYF

v_call: TRBV6-5
cdr3_aa: CASSSGQLNTGELFF

v_call: TRBV4-3
cdr3_aa: CASSQDWGGTSNYGYTF

v_call: TRBV27
cdr3_aa: CASSSRTGGRNQPQHF

v_call: TRBV14
cdr3_aa: CASSQDWDRNYGYTF

v_call: TRBV6-5
cdr3_aa: CASSPRDRSYEQYF

v_call: TRBV9
cdr3_aa: CASSRGQGVSYEQYF

v_call: TRBV5-4
cdr3_aa: CASSSAGAVNTGELFF

v_call: TRBV28
cdr3_aa: CASYTSRQRLSSYNEQFF

v_call: TRBV7-3
cdr3_aa: CASSLKGGGWSQYF

v_call: TRBV28
cdr3_aa: CASSLSRHNYGYTF

v_call: TRBV7-9
cdr3_aa: CASSLGQGSYGYTF

v_call: TRBV5-1
cdr3_aa: CASSLELGTEAFF

v_call: TRBV7-2
cdr3_aa: CASSHDREVAAFF

v_call: TRBV10-3
cdr3_aa: CAISEGIAGHTQYF

v_call: TRBV28
cdr3_aa: CASWGQELGEETQYF

v_call: TRBV5-4
cdr3_aa: CASTMRDRLSYEQYF

v_call: TRBV7-2
cdr3_aa: CASSLSADTQYF

v_call: TRBV18
cdr3_aa: CASSPQGQGYEQYF

v_call: TRBV9
cdr3_aa: CASSVTGWRTNEKLFF

v_call: TRBV28
cdr3_aa: CASSTWTGAGQPQHF

v_call: TRBV19
cdr3_aa: CASMPGRWNTEAFF

v_call: TRBV7-2
cdr3_aa: CASSSGQGGRYYGYTF

v_call: TRBV28
cdr3_aa: CASSLFGAVRETQYF

v_call: TRBV7-9
cdr3_aa: CASSLTLTGELFF

v_call: TRBV11-1
cdr3_aa: CASSPGGQETQYF

v_call: TRBV5-4
cdr3_aa: CASSGSSGELFF

v_call: TRBV28
cdr3_aa: CASSLPLYGGRGDQPQHF

v_call: TRBV29-1
cdr3_aa: CSVARTGSSYEQYF